Below are 18 T cell receptor beta chains sequenced from a single sample in a study of CD8 T cells in ankylosing spondylitis. TCRdb reprocessed the 5' RACE reads via MiXCR and lists one record per CDR3 protein. The data contain about 240,000 distinct CDR3 sequences, over 8.5% of them singletons. The material sequenced was blood, either unsorted or a sorted T cell fraction (not recorded which). The receptors originated from a male donor with ankylosing spondylitis or in good health (not recorded which).

This clonotype was observed many times. The V call is TRBV20-1, the J call TRBJ2-3, with D perhaps matching TRBD1 (6 bases). Trimming left V 1 base short and J 4 bases short, with 18 bases between. There are 16 residues in the CDR3. CDR1 and CDR2 (germline): DFQATT, SNEGSKA (reference sequence). CDR3 DNA sequence: TGCAGTGCTAGAGGGTCTGTCAGGGGAAGTTCAGATACGCAGTATTTT. The encoded protein is CSARGSVRGSSDTQYF.

A note on this clonotype: Being one base from a much bigger clone, this may be a read error. The genes are TRBV7-9 and TRBJ1-3, with D hard to call. Germline CDR1 is SEHNR and CDR2 is FQNEAQ (reference sequence). This CDR3 has 8 residues. CDR3 nucleotides: TGTGCCAGCGGCCGATGGGCCTTT. The encoded protein is CASGRWAF.

The chain employs TRBV10-3 and TRBJ2-1; no reliable D call. V was clipped by 7 bases and J by 0 bases, with 13 bases between them. The germline V gene encodes CDR1 ENHRY and CDR2 SYGVKD. The length of the CDR3 is 15 residues. CDR3 in DNA: TGTGCCATCACCCCTCGTAGCAACTCCTACAATGAGCAGTTCTTC. Translated: CAITPRSNSYNEQFF.

This clonotype was seen ten or more times. The gene calls are TRBV5-1 and TRBJ2-1; D not certain. Germline-derived CDR1 and CDR2 are SGHRS and YFSETQ. V lost 3 bases and J lost 1, with 11 bases in between. This CDR3 has 15 residues. CDR3 protein: CASSSNLGSYNEQFF. The CDR3 DNA reads TGCGCCAGCAGCTCTAACCTCGGTTCCTACAATGAGCAGTTCTTC.

This clonotype has only a few counts. The genes are TRBV7-6 and TRBJ2-5; a weak D match, TRBD2 (5 bases). Trimming removed 5 bases at V and 7 bases at J, with 17 bases between. The CDR3 loop spans 14 amino acids. The germline gives CDR1 SGHVS, CDR2 FNYEAQ. The CDR3 region is CASSLSLASGTQYF. CDR3 sequence (DNA): TGTGCCAGCAGCCTTAGTCTAGCTTCGGGGACCCAGTACTTC.

This clonotype was recorded at least ten times. The V gene is TRBV5-1, the J gene TRBJ2-1; D is unclear. V was clipped by 5 bases and J by 0 bases, with 9 bases between them. This CDR3 is built from 14 residues. Germline-derived CDR1 and CDR2 are SGHRS and YFSETQ. CDR3 in DNA: TGCGCCAGCAGGTTCCGAGACTCCTACAATGAGCAGTTCTTC. Translating it yields CASRFRDSYNEQFF.

The chain carries TRBV6-2 or TRBV6-3 and TRBJ2-3; D is unclear. Germline V gene lookup returns CDR1 MNHEY and CDR2 SVGEGT. The CDR3 loop spans 14 amino acids. The V end lost 4 bases, the J end lost 4 bases, and 12 bases lay between the germline ends. CDR3 loop: CASSFSYGADTQYF. CDR3 DNA: TGTGCCAGCAGTTTCTCCTATGGTGCAGATACGCAGTATTTT.

Only a few counts were recorded for this clonotype. The chain has TRBV21-1 and TRBJ2-3; TRBD1, the table's D call, was not compared with the DNA. TRBV21-1 is recorded as a pseudogene. This CDR3 has 16 amino acids. CDR3 region: CASSPKESGGTDTQYF. CDR3 nucleotide sequence: TGTGCCAGCTCCCCGAAGGAGTCAGGGGGAACAGATACGCAGTATTTT.

In this sample, this clonotype turned up a few times. The V and J genes are TRBV4-1 and TRBJ2-1; 7 nucleotides line up with TRBD1. V was clipped by 5 bases and J by 16 bases; unmatched bases: 11. This CDR3 region has 12 residues. CDR1 MGHRA and CDR2 YSYEKL come from the germline V gene. The CDR3 is CASSAWTGSQFF. CDR3 sequence (DNA): TGCGCCAGCAGCGCCTGGACAGGTTCTCAATTCTTC.

This clonotype was recorded at least ten times. The chain is built from TRBV6-5 and TRBJ2-3; no clear D. This CDR3 region has 16 residues. V shed 0 bases and J shed 5 bases, with 15 bases lying between them. Germline V gene sequence: CDR1 MNHEY, CDR2 SVGAGI. CDR3 DNA sequence: TGTGCCAGCAGTTACTCGAAGCCATCCCTACGAGATACGCAGTATTTT. It codes for CASSYSKPSLRDTQYF.

The table lists this clonotype with a few counts. This chain links TRBV4-2 with TRBJ1-1; D is unresolved. Trimming removed 0 bases at V and 3 bases at J, with 5 bases between. The CDR3 covers 13 residues. Germline lookup yields CDR1 LGHNA and CDR2 YNFKEQ. CDR3 region: CASSQERDTEAFF. The CDR3 coding sequence is TGTGCCAGCAGCCAAGAAAGGGACACTGAAGCTTTCTTT.

This clonotype was counted ten times or more. This chain uses TRBV20-1 with TRBJ2-3; perhaps D is TRBD1 or TRBD2 (5 bases each). Between the trimmed V and J ends, which lost 5 bases and 5 bases, there was a span of 17 bases. Germline loops: CDR1 DFQATT, CDR2 SNEGSKA (reference sequence). This CDR3 comprises 14 residues. CDR3 DNA sequence: TGCAGTGCTGTGCCGGGACCCCCGAGAGATACGCAGTATTTT. Amino acid sequence: CSAVPGPPRDTQYF.

This clonotype was observed at least ten times. This chain uses TRBV20-1 with TRBJ2-2; 13 nucleotides align to TRBD2. J lost 3 bases, V lost 0 bases, and 1 base had no gene match. This CDR3 is built from 16 residues. Per the germline V gene, CDR1 is DFQATT and CDR2 is SNEGSKA (reference sequence). The CDR3 loop is CSAREGTSGDTGELFF. The DNA of the CDR3 is TGCAGTGCTAGAGAGGGGACTAGCGGGGACACCGGGGAGCTGTTTTTT.

This clonotype was observed many times. This sequence joins TRBV27 and TRBJ2-3, with 12 bases aligning to TRBD2. Germline CDR1 and CDR2: MNHEY and SMNVEV (reference sequence). The CDR3 has 19 residues. V was clipped by 6 bases and J by 0 bases; unmatched bases: 13. The CDR3 sequence: CASSRLRFGLAGSTDTQYF. CDR3 sequence (DNA): TGTGCCAGCAGCCGACTTCGATTCGGACTAGCGGGGAGCACAGATACGCAGTATTTT.

V gene TRBV10-3 combines with J gene TRBJ2-7, with D maybe TRBD1 (6 bases). From germline, CDR1 is ENHRY and CDR2 SYGVKD. V shed 7 bases and J shed 5 bases, with 12 bases lying between them. There are 12 residues in the CDR3. The CDR3 is CAINKQGHEQYF. DNA for the CDR3: TGTGCCATCAATAAACAGGGCCACGAGCAGTACTTC.

This clonotype was detected ten times or more. The chain employs TRBV6-5 and TRBJ2-2, with 10 bases identical to TRBD1. Unmatched junction bases numbered 4, after V lost 1 base and J lost 5 bases. This CDR3 comprises 16 residues. Germline CDR1 MNHEY, CDR2 SVGAGI. The CDR3 here is CASSYYRTGGTGELFF. DNA of the CDR3: TGTGCCAGCAGTTACTACCGGACAGGGGGGACCGGGGAGCTGTTTTTT.

V and J are TRBV13 and TRBJ2-3; D call uncertain. The CDR3 consists of 13 residues. From germline, CDR1 is PRHDT and CDR2 FYEKMQ (reference sequence). Trimming took off 1 base at V and 8 bases at J, with 10 bases between the two ends. As DNA, the CDR3 is TGTGCCAGCAGCTTAGAGGCAATTGGTACGCAGTATTTT. Protein sequence: CASSLEAIGTQYF.

J is TRBJ2-1 and V is TRBV11-2; 10 nucleotides line up with TRBD1. The junction had 7 bases not matched to a gene; V was cut back by 2 bases and J by 9 bases. CDR1 is SGHAT and CDR2 is FQNNGV in the germline V gene. This CDR3 is built from 15 residues. For the CDR3, the DNA is TGTGCCAGCAGCTTACAGGTGACAGGGGGCGTTGAGCAGTTCTTC. Protein: CASSLQVTGGVEQFF. Supplemented by reference TRBV11-2 and TRBJ2-1, the full variable domain reads EAGVAQSPRYKIIEKRQSVAFWCNPISGHATLYWYQQILGQGPKLLIQFQNNGVVDDSQLPKDRFSAERLKGVDSTLKIQPAKLEDSAVYLCASSLQVTGGVEQFFGPGTRLTVL.